The rows below give T cell receptor beta chains drawn from one sample of a study of CD8 T cells in Susac syndrome. TCRdb recomputed calls from the immunoSEQ multiplex PCR reads with MiXCR, one row per CDR3 protein. This sample has some 150,000 distinct CDR3 sequences, with 85% to 95% found just once. The sequenced material came from CD4+ T cells from PBMCs. These receptors all stem from a human donor with Susac syndrome. Both conserved end residues are part of each CDR3. The D gene is left open where the match is weak. For some rows the clone size is stated as once, few or many, or as a class when expanded; others skip it.

CDR3nt: TGCAGTGCCAGGAGACCGAACACTGAAGCTTTCTTT
CDR3aa: CSARRPNTEAFF
v_gene: TRBV20-1
d_gene: NA
abundance: NA
j_gene: TRBJ1-1

CDR3nt: TGTGCTAGTGGTTCCTCGGTGAACACTGAAGCTTTCTTT
CDR3aa: CASGSSVNTEAFF
v_gene: TRBV12-5
d_gene: NA
abundance: NA
j_gene: TRBJ1-1

CDR3nt: TGTGCCAGCAGCCCAGGGGACAGGCAAAGATATGAAGCTTTCTTT
CDR3aa: CASSPGDRQRYEAFF
v_gene: TRBV7-2
d_gene: TRBD1
abundance: NA
j_gene: TRBJ1-1

CDR3nt: TGCGCCAGCAGCTTGGTGGTTTCCCGGGGGGATACGCAGTATTTT
CDR3aa: CASSLVVSRGDTQYF
v_gene: TRBV5-1
d_gene: NA
abundance: NA
j_gene: TRBJ2-3

CDR3nt: TGTGCCTGGAGTGCCGGGTCAGATACGCAGTATTTT
CDR3aa: CAWSAGSDTQYF
v_gene: TRBV30
d_gene: NA
abundance: NA
j_gene: TRBJ2-3

CDR3nt: TGCGCCAGCAGCCAAGCCCAGGACGTTCGGGGCTACGAGCAGTACTTC
CDR3aa: CASSQAQDVRGYEQYF
v_gene: TRBV4-1
d_gene: NA
abundance: NA
j_gene: TRBJ2-7

CDR3nt: TGTGCCAGCAGCTTGGCTAGACTAGCGGGGGCTGATGAGCAGTTCTTC
CDR3aa: CASSLARLAGADEQFF
v_gene: TRBV5-4
d_gene: TRBD2
abundance: NA
j_gene: TRBJ2-1

CDR3nt: TGCAGCGTTGGGGAGGGGGCCATTCAGCATTTT
CDR3aa: CSVGEGAIQHF
v_gene: TRBV29-1
d_gene: TRBD1
abundance: NA
j_gene: TRBJ1-5

CDR3nt: TGTGCCAGCAGCCAAGAAAGCCGGTATGGCTACACCTTC
CDR3aa: CASSQESRYGYTF
v_gene: TRBV3-1
d_gene: NA
abundance: NA
j_gene: TRBJ1-2

CDR3nt: TGTGCCAGCAGCTATGGTGGGGCCAACGTCCTGACTTTC
CDR3aa: CASSYGGANVLTF
v_gene: TRBV7-3
d_gene: NA
abundance: once
j_gene: TRBJ2-6

CDR3nt: TGTGCCAGCAGCGGGGACTACTACGAGCAGTACTTC
CDR3aa: CASSGDYYEQYF
v_gene: TRBV2
d_gene: TRBD2
abundance: once
j_gene: TRBJ2-7

CDR3nt: TGCAGCGCCTCAACTACCTGGGGCGCTTTCTTT
CDR3aa: CSASTTWGAFF
v_gene: TRBV29-1
d_gene: NA
abundance: NA
j_gene: TRBJ1-1

CDR3nt: TGCAGTGCTAGTGTGGACAGGGATGGCTACACCTTC
CDR3aa: CSASVDRDGYTF
v_gene: TRBV20-1
d_gene: TRBD1
abundance: NA
j_gene: TRBJ1-2

CDR3nt: TGTGCCAGCAGTTTGATAGGGGTCTCCTACGAGCAGTACTTC
CDR3aa: CASSLIGVSYEQYF
v_gene: TRBV12-3/TRBV12-4
d_gene: NA
abundance: NA
j_gene: TRBJ2-7

CDR3nt: TGTGCCAGCAGCCAAGAGAATGAAAAACTGTTTTTT
CDR3aa: CASSQENEKLFF
v_gene: TRBV4-2
d_gene: NA
abundance: NA
j_gene: TRBJ1-4

CDR3nt: TGCGCCAGCAGGGATATAGGGACAGATAAAGATGGCTACACCTTC
CDR3aa: CASRDIGTDKDGYTF
v_gene: TRBV4-1
d_gene: TRBD1
abundance: once
j_gene: TRBJ1-2

CDR3nt: TGCAGTGGGGGAAAGGGGAAGAATGAGCAGTTCTTC
CDR3aa: CSGGKGKNEQFF
v_gene: TRBV20-1
d_gene: NA
abundance: NA
j_gene: TRBJ2-1

CDR3nt: TGTGCCAGCAGCCGTACCGGGACGGGGGATAACTATGGCTACACCTTC
CDR3aa: CASSRTGTGDNYGYTF
v_gene: TRBV3-1
d_gene: NA
abundance: NA
j_gene: TRBJ1-2

CDR3nt: TGCGCCAGCAGCTTGGGACGCAGGGGGACTTTCGCAGATACGCAGTATTTT
CDR3aa: CASSLGRRGTFADTQYF
v_gene: TRBV5-1
d_gene: NA
abundance: NA
j_gene: TRBJ2-3

CDR3nt: TGTGCCAGCAGTTACTTTGGGGCCTATGGCTACACCTTC
CDR3aa: CASSYFGAYGYTF
v_gene: TRBV6-5
d_gene: NA
abundance: few
j_gene: TRBJ1-2

CDR3nt: TGTGCCAGCAGTTCCCTTGAAGCTTTCTTT
CDR3aa: CASSSLEAFF
v_gene: TRBV27
d_gene: NA
abundance: NA
j_gene: TRBJ1-1

CDR3nt: TGTGCCAGTAGCCAATACCGGGACAGGGGACTCGGGGCCAACGTCCTGACTTTC
CDR3aa: CASSQYRDRGLGANVLTF
v_gene: TRBV19
d_gene: TRBD1
abundance: NA
j_gene: TRBJ2-6

CDR3nt: TGTGCCAGCAGCTTAGAGAGCGGCGCCCCACAGTATTTT
CDR3aa: CASSLESGAPQYF
v_gene: TRBV7-2
d_gene: NA
abundance: NA
j_gene: TRBJ2-3

CDR3nt: TGTGCCACCAGTGTACGTAGGGGCAGGGGTCCGGAGACCCAGTACTTC
CDR3aa: CATSVRRGRGPETQYF
v_gene: TRBV24-1
d_gene: NA
abundance: NA
j_gene: TRBJ2-5

CDR3nt: TGCAGTGCTAGCAGGCAGGGGGCGCATGGCTACACCTTC
CDR3aa: CSASRQGAHGYTF
v_gene: TRBV20-1
d_gene: TRBD1
abundance: NA
j_gene: TRBJ1-2

CDR3nt: TGTGCCAGCGGGGACAGGGCCACCTCTGGGGCCAACGTCCTGACTTTC
CDR3aa: CASGDRATSGANVLTF
v_gene: TRBV2
d_gene: TRBD1
abundance: NA
j_gene: TRBJ2-6

CDR3nt: TGTGCCAGCTCACCGGTCGAGACCCAGTACTTC
CDR3aa: CASSPVETQYF
v_gene: TRBV18
d_gene: NA
abundance: NA
j_gene: TRBJ2-5

CDR3nt: TGTGCCAGCAGAAGGACTAGCGGGAGAATCGACACCGGGGAGCTGTTTTTT
CDR3aa: CASRRTSGRIDTGELFF
v_gene: TRBV5-4
d_gene: TRBD2
abundance: NA
j_gene: TRBJ2-2

CDR3nt: TGTGCCAGCAGCCCGGAGAGGGGTTCACCCCTCCACTTT
CDR3aa: CASSPERGSPLHF
v_gene: TRBV7-2
d_gene: NA
abundance: NA
j_gene: TRBJ1-6

CDR3nt: TGCAGCGTTGAAGTGGGCGGGGGGGCCTACGAGCAGTACTTC
CDR3aa: CSVEVGGGAYEQYF
v_gene: TRBV29-1
d_gene: TRBD2
abundance: NA
j_gene: TRBJ2-7

CDR3nt: TGCAGCGTTGGAGGACTAGCGGGATCCTACGAGCAGTACTTC
CDR3aa: CSVGGLAGSYEQYF
v_gene: TRBV29-1
d_gene: TRBD2
abundance: NA
j_gene: TRBJ2-7

CDR3nt: TGTGCCAGCAGTTTCTTCCAGGGGAACACTGAAGCTTTCTTT
CDR3aa: CASSFFQGNTEAFF
v_gene: TRBV28
d_gene: NA
abundance: NA
j_gene: TRBJ1-1

CDR3nt: TGTGCCAGCACCATACTAGCGGCTAACACCGGGGAGCTGTTTTTT
CDR3aa: CASTILAANTGELFF
v_gene: TRBV27
d_gene: TRBD2
abundance: NA
j_gene: TRBJ2-2

CDR3nt: TGTGCCACCACCTCGGGACAGGGGGCGCCTAACTATGGCTACACCTTC
CDR3aa: CATTSGQGAPNYGYTF
v_gene: TRBV15
d_gene: TRBD1
abundance: NA
j_gene: TRBJ1-2

CDR3nt: TGTGCCAGCAGTGCACGACTAGCGGGAGGACCTTTGTCCACAGATACGCAGTATTTT
CDR3aa: CASSARLAGGPLSTDTQYF
v_gene: TRBV25-1
d_gene: TRBD2
abundance: NA
j_gene: TRBJ2-3